These 11 T cell receptor beta chains share one sample of origin, sequenced in a study of blood T cells in healthy people across ages. A second PCR of about 7 to 11 cycles used a sample-barcoded 5' primer and a J-beta primer mix. One entry per CDR3 protein, called by TCRdb with MiXCR from the 5' RACE reads. The sample gives fewer than 2 million distinct CDR3 sequences, roughly 43% of which show up once; more than 20% is in the top ten. Sequencing was done on a sample of blood. The receptors were gathered from a human donor in good health.

This clonotype was picked up many times. At one end, the junction sequence differs from germline, possibly due to a read error. V is TRBV5-1 and J is TRBJ2-5; a possible D gene is TRBD1 (5 bases). CDR1 is SGHRS, CDR2 YFSETQ, per germline. This CDR3 region has 13 residues. DNA of the CDR3: TGTGCCAGCAGTTTCGACAGCCAAGAGACCCAGTACTTC. As protein: CASSFDSQETQYF.

The chain links TRBV14 to TRBJ1-1; TRBD1 aligns across 10 bases. The CDR3 runs to 18 residues. Germline lookup yields CDR1 SGHDN and CDR2 FVKESK. The J segment lost 0 bases and the V segment lost 1 base, leaving 8 bases of the junction unmatched. The DNA of the CDR3 is TGTGCCAGCAGCCAAGTCCCGGGACAGGGGAGTCTGAACACTGAAGCTTTCTTT. Protein: CASSQVPGQGSLNTEAFF.

This clonotype appeared a single time. The J gene is TRBJ1-1, the V gene TRBV12-3 or TRBV12-4; 7 bases line up with TRBD1. Losses at the gene ends were 5 bases for V and 5 bases for J; bases not matched to a gene: 5. The CDR3 is 13 residues long. CDR3 bases: TGTGCCAGCAGTATTGGGACAGCTACTGAAGCTTTCTTT. Translating gives CASSIGTATEAFF.

The rearrangement uses TRBV12-3 or TRBV12-4 and TRBJ1-2, with TRBD1 as a possible D gene (5 bases). V was shortened by 2 bases and J by 8 bases, with 12 bases between the two germline ends. The length of the CDR3 is 13 residues. CDR3 bases: TGTGCCAGCAGTTTATTGTTGGCAGGGGGCTACACCTTC. Its translation is CASSLLLAGGYTF.

The chain carries TRBV2 and TRBJ2-5, with a tentative D call TRBD2 (6 bases). Judging by the DNA end, TRBJ2-7 fits better; the J call may be wrong. The CDR3 extends over 13 amino acids. The V gene's germline CDR1 is SNHLY and CDR2 FYNNEI. The CDR3 region has the DNA TGTGCCTCCGATGGGGGGACCGAAGGCGAGCAGTACTTC. Amino acid sequence: CASDGGTEGEQYF.

As for this clonotype: Since no conserved phenylalanine or tryptophan closes the CDR3, a read error is the likely cause. The chain recombines TRBV5-1 with TRBJ2-7; D unclear. The V and J ends lost 0 bases and 2 bases respectively, with 3 bases between them. The CDR3 has 12 residues. Looked up from germline, CDR1 is SGHRS and CDR2 is YFSETQ. CDR3 loop: CASSLEPYEQYN. CDR3 coding DNA: TGCGCCAGCAGCTTGGAACCCTACGAGCAGTACAAC.

This clonotype has just a few counts. The genes are TRBV20-1 and TRBJ2-7, with 7 bases identical to TRBD2. The DNA end favors TRBJ2-5, so the J call may be wrong. CDR1 and CDR2 from the germline V gene are DFQATT and SNEGSKA (reference sequence). The CDR3 is 13 amino acids. As DNA, the CDR3 is TGCAGTGCTAGACTGACTAGCTACGAGACCCAGTACTTC. Amino acid sequence: CSARLTSYETQYF.

The chain joins TRBV20-1 to TRBJ2-3; a weak D match, TRBD2 (5 bases). Germline V CDR1 and CDR2: DFQATT, SNEGSKA (reference sequence). V lost 6 bases and J lost 4, with 23 bases in between. The CDR3 is 16 amino acids. CDR3 sequence: CSAERNAGPAPDTQYF. CDR3 coding DNA: TGCAGTGCCGAACGAAATGCGGGCCCGGCCCCAGATACGCAGTATTTT.

The CDR3 is CASSEGTAYNSPLHF. The CDR3 DNA reads as TGTGCCAGCAGCGAAGGGACAGCCTATAATTCACCCCTCCACTTT. The chain carries TRBV7-2 and TRBJ1-6; 7 nucleotides line up with TRBD1. This CDR3 comprises 15 residues. CDR1 and CDR2 (germline): SGHTA, FQGNSA. V trimming: 5 bases; J trimming: 2 bases; junction bases outside the gene matches: 3.

The chain recombines TRBV7-9 with TRBJ2-5; 7 bases agree with TRBD2. The CDR3 is made up of 15 amino acids. V shed 3 bases, J shed 2 bases, and the junction held 6 bases outside the gene matches. The germline V gene has CDR1 SEHNR and CDR2 FQNEAQ (reference sequence). This CDR3 is CASSFPPAGQETQYF. CDR3 bases: TGTGCCAGCAGCTTCCCACCAGCGGGGCAAGAGACCCAGTACTTC.

This clonotype was seen a handful of times. The chain couples TRBV28 to TRBJ1-4; 7 nucleotides line up with TRBD1. Losses at the gene ends were 8 bases for V and 0 bases for J; bases not matched to a gene: 3. The CDR3 has 14 amino acids. Germline CDR1 is MDHEN and CDR2 is SYDVKM. The CDR3 DNA follows: TGTGCCAGCGCCGGGACAGCAACTAATGAAAAACTGTTTTTT. Protein sequence: CASAGTATNEKLFF.